Following are 6 T cell receptor beta chains from one sample sequenced in a study of cytomegalovirus exposure and HLA in healthy donors. PCR used 60 Vbeta primers and 13 Jbeta primers. TCRdb's table, derived via immunoSEQ multiplex PCR, lists solely in-frame clones and lacks some. Found here are about 140,000 clones, approximately 80% of them singletons; the top ten hold around 2%. Sequencing was performed on PBMCs. These receptor sequences come from a man aged 25 to 40 in good health and CMV-seronegative.

The chain is built from TRBV19 and TRBJ1-1; D gene uncertain. This CDR3 comprises 14 residues. The germline V gene has CDR1 LNHDA and CDR2 SQIVND (reference sequence). The V end was cut by 3 bases, the J end by 2 bases, with 10 bases between. The CDR3 bases are TGTGCCAGTAGTATTGAGCGGGTAAACACTGAAGCTTTCTTT. Protein: CASSIERVNTEAFF.

V is TRBV6-6 and J is TRBJ2-1; a possible D gene is TRBD2 (6 bases). The germline CDR1 and CDR2 sequences are MNHNY and SVGAGI (reference sequence). V lost 10 bases, J lost 2 bases, and 21 bases lay in between. This CDR3 contains 16 residues. The CDR3 bases are TGTGCCATCTCGGTGTCAGTGGGGGGACCCTACAATGAGCAGTTCTTC. Its translation: CAISVSVGGPYNEQFF.

V usage is TRBV18 and J usage is TRBJ2-7; 7 bases align to TRBD2. V shed 3 bases and J 4 bases; nucleotides not matched to a gene: 12. CDR1 KGHSH and CDR2 LQKENI come from the germline V gene. This CDR3 region has 16 residues. CDR3 DNA: TGTGCCAGCTCACCGAATACCTTTGGGGGGGGATACGAGCAGTACTTC. It is translated as CASSPNTFGGGYEQYF.

The rearrangement links TRBV29-1 to TRBJ1-4, with 7 bases fitting TRBD1. After removal of 6 bases from V and 5 bases from J, the junction contained 12 bases not matched to a gene. This CDR3 is 15 amino acids long. The V gene's germline CDR1 is SQVTM and CDR2 ANQGSEA. CDR3 sequence reads: CSVSQGLWGNEKLFF. CDR3 DNA sequence: TGCAGCGTGTCACAGGGGCTTTGGGGAAATGAAAAACTGTTTTTT.

This chain links TRBV2 with TRBJ2-1, with 13 nucleotides matching TRBD2. Looked up from germline, CDR1 is SNHLY and CDR2 is FYNNEI. The CDR3 extends over 15 amino acids. J lost 9 bases, V lost 8 bases, and 10 bases had no gene match. DNA for the CDR3: TGTGCCAGCCGGACTAGCGGGAGTGCAGTGTTTGAGCAGTTCTTC. Protein sequence: CASRTSGSAVFEQFF. Full variable domain (rest looked up from reference TRBV2 and TRBJ2-1): EPEVTQTPSHQVTQMGQEVILRCVPISNHLYFYWYRQILGQKVEFLVSFYNNEISEKSEIFDDQFSVERPDGSNFTLKIRSTKLEDSAMYFCASRTSGSAVFEQFFGPGTRLTVL.

This sequence joins TRBV2 and TRBJ2-7; no firm D call. CDR1 is SNHLY and CDR2 is FYNNEI in the germline V gene. Trimming shortened V by 8 bases and J by 0 bases, and 5 bases separated the two germline ends. There are 11 residues in the CDR3. The CDR3 DNA reads as TGTGCCAGCTACTACTCCTACGAGCAGTACTTC. Its protein is CASYYSYEQYF.